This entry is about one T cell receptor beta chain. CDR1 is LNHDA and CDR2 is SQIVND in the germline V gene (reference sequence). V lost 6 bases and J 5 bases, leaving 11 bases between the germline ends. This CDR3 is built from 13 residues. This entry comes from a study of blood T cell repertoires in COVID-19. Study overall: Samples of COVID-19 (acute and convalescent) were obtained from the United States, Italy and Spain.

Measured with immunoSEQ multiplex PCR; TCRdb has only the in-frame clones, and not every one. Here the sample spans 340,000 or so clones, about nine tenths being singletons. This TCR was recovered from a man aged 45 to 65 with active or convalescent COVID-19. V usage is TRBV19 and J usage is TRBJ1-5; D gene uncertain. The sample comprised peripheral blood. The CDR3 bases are TGTGCCAGTAGCCGAACCCAGGATCAGCCCCAGCATTTT. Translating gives CASSRTQDQPQHF.